The 15 T cell receptor beta chains listed next were all sequenced from one sample in a study of blood T cell repertoires in COVID-19. Sequencing was performed with immunoSEQ multiplex PCR; in TCRdb, only in-frame clones are kept and a portion is missing. The sample includes about 360,000 clones, more than 65% of them seen just once. Sequencing used peripheral blood. All receptors come from a human donor with acute or convalescent COVID-19. The donor label of this sample is uncertain.

As for this clone: The same CDR3 arises from other DNA sequences in this sample as well. CDR3 bases: TGTGCCAGCCGCGGAACCTACGAGCAGTACTTC. Protein: CASRGTYEQYF. This chain connects TRBV6-5 to TRBJ2-7; D is undetermined. CDR1 and CDR2 from the germline V gene are MNHEY and SVGAGI. Trimming took off 8 bases at V and 2 bases at J, with 7 bases between the two ends. The CDR3 totals 11 residues.

This clone turned up a few times. The chain links TRBV28 to TRBJ2-7; TRBD1 matches 7 bases. Germline V gene lookup returns CDR1 MDHEN and CDR2 SYDVKM. The J segment lost 2 bases and the V segment lost 4 bases, leaving 5 bases of the junction unmatched. CDR3 size: 14 residues. DNA of the CDR3: TGTGCCAGCAGTTGGGACAGTGGGGCCTACGAGCAGTACTTC. Protein: CASSWDSGAYEQYF. The full variable domain, its missing parts supplied by reference TRBV28 and TRBJ2-7, is DVKVTQSSRYLVKRTGEKVFLECVQDMDHENMFWYRQDPGLGLRLIYFSYDVKMKEKGDIPEGYSVSREKKERFSLILESASTNQTSMYLCASSWDSGAYEQYFGPGTRLTVT.

J is TRBJ2-1 and V is TRBV27, with 9 bases fitting TRBD2. Germline V CDR1 and CDR2: MNHEY, SMNVEV (reference sequence). J gave up 7 bases and V 8 bases, and 12 bases lay outside the gene matches. The CDR3 totals 15 residues. The CDR3 region has the DNA TGTGCCAGCGGGGTGCGGGAGGGCCTCGGGAATGAGCAGTTCTTC. Residues: CASGVREGLGNEQFF.

The chain uses TRBV4-1 and TRBJ1-4; 7 nucleotides agree with TRBD1. The CDR3 sequence is 15 residues long. Germline V gene data show CDR1 as MGHRA and CDR2 as YSYEKL. V was pared by 4 bases and J by 8 bases, with 10 bases of the junction left unmatched. The DNA of the CDR3 is TGCGCCAGCAGCCCTGACGACAGGGTAAGCGAAAAACTGTTTTTT. It yields the protein CASSPDDRVSEKLFF.

The CDR3 is CATSRVTGVSEKLFF. DNA of the CDR3: TGTGCCACCAGCAGAGTCACAGGGGTCTCGGAAAAACTGTTTTTT. The chain has TRBV15 and TRBJ1-4; 7 bases line up with TRBD1. This CDR3 has 15 amino acids. J gave up 8 bases and V 1 base, and 7 bases lay outside the gene matches. Looked up from germline, CDR1 is LNHNV and CDR2 is YYDKDF (reference sequence).

The V call is TRBV7-9, the J call TRBJ1-2; D perhaps matches TRBD1 (6 bases). The germline CDR1 and CDR2 sequences are SEHNR and FQNEAQ (reference sequence). Trimming pared 3 bases from V and 0 bases from J, leaving 11 bases between. CDR3 length: 15 residues. The CDR3 DNA reads TGTGCCAGCAGCTTGCAGGGGCCCACTAACTATGGCTACACCTTC. The encoded protein is CASSLQGPTNYGYTF.

The chain combines TRBV29-1 with TRBJ1-2, with D perhaps TRBD1 (5 bases). The CDR3 totals 14 residues. The germline V gene has CDR1 SQVTM and CDR2 ANQGSEA. V was cut by 5 bases and J by 4 bases, with 17 bases left in between. The CDR3: CSVSNQGYTYGYTF. The CDR3 coding sequence is TGCAGCGTTTCGAATCAGGGATACACCTATGGCTACACCTTC.

The table lists this clone with a count of one. The chain employs TRBV18 and TRBJ1-2; perhaps TRBD1 as D (5 bases). The CDR3 contains 14 residues. The V end was cut by 2 bases, the J end by 8 bases, with 15 bases between. Germline-derived CDR1 and CDR2 are KGHSH and LQKENI. Written as DNA, the CDR3 is TGTGCCAGCTCACCAACCCAGGGCAAGAGCGGCTACACCTTC. It translates to CASSPTQGKSGYTF.

This chain connects TRBV6-5 to TRBJ1-6; D is ambiguous. This CDR3 contains 15 residues. The germline CDR1 and CDR2 sequences are MNHEY and SVGAGI. The V gene lost 6 bases and the J gene lost 0 bases, with 9 bases spanning the gap. CDR3 DNA: TGTGCCAGCAGCCCCAGAAGCTCCTATAATTCACCCCTCCACTTT. Its translation: CASSPRSSYNSPLHF.

This clone was counted a few times. This chain uses TRBV5-8 with TRBJ1-5; unclear D gene. Germline CDR1 reads SGHTS; CDR2 reads YDEGEE. This CDR3 region has 15 residues. The V gene lost 5 bases and the J gene lost 3 bases, with 15 bases spanning the gap. The DNA for the CDR3 is TGTGCCAGCAGGCTCCCCGGGGTCTACAATCAGCCCCAGCATTTT. Translation gives CASRLPGVYNQPQHF.

The chain carries TRBV6-5 and TRBJ1-1, with D possibly being TRBD1 (5 bases). The CDR3 contains 15 residues. The germline CDR1 and CDR2 sequences are MNHEY and SVGAGI. V was clipped by 0 bases and J by 1 base, with 9 bases between them. This CDR3 is CASSYSGDRNTEAFF. The CDR3 DNA is TGTGCCAGCAGTTACTCCGGTGACAGGAACACTGAAGCTTTCTTT.

V is TRBV7-2 and J is TRBJ2-7, with a tentative D call TRBD2 (6 bases). The V end lost 1 base, the J end lost 10 bases, and 14 bases lay between the germline ends. Germline values: CDR1 SGHTA, CDR2 FQGNSA. This CDR3 has 13 amino acids. The DNA of the CDR3 is TGTGCCAGCAGCTTAGGGGGGGAGCCCCACCAGTACTTC. It yields the protein CASSLGGEPHQYF. The full variable domain, rest sourced from reference TRBV7-2 and TRBJ2-7, is GAGVSQSPSNKVTEKGKDVELRCDPISGHTALYWYRQSLGQGLEFLIYFQGNSAPDKSGLPSDRFSAERTGGSVSTLTIQRTQQEDSAVYLCASSLGGEPHQYFGPGTRLTVT.

With respect to this clone: In the same sample, other DNA sequences code for this CDR3. The V gene is TRBV6-5, the J gene TRBJ1-1; no firm D call. CDR3 length: 12 amino acids. V shed 8 bases and J shed 3 bases, with 10 bases lying between them. The V gene's germline CDR1 is MNHEY and CDR2 SVGAGI. CDR3: CASRRRDTEAFF. The CDR3 region has the DNA TGTGCCAGCCGGAGGCGAGACACTGAAGCTTTCTTT.

V and J are TRBV3-1 (or the pseudogene TRBV3-2) and TRBJ1-5; D gene unclear. This CDR3 spans 14 amino acids. CDR1 is LGHDT, CDR2 YNNKEL, per germline (reference sequence). Deletions cut 3 bases from V and 0 bases from J, with 6 bases between. The DNA for the CDR3 is TGTGCCAGCAGCCACCAGTATAGCAATCAGCCCCAGCATTTT. Its translation: CASSHQYSNQPQHF.

This chain joins TRBV2 and TRBJ1-2; D gene unclear. The V end was cut by 1 base, the J end by 4 bases, with 10 bases between. CDR3 length equals 14 residues. Per germline, CDR1 SNHLY and CDR2 FYNNEI. CDR3 sequence reads: CASSEGVGVYGYTF. CDR3 coding DNA: TGTGCCAGCAGTGAAGGGGTCGGGGTCTATGGCTACACCTTC.